This note documents a single T cell receptor beta chain sequence. Its recognized antigen is unknown. Nothing much larger sits one base from this clone, and base qualities are not available. This record comes from a study of STAT3 mutations in large granular lymphocyte leukemia (dated by TCRdb to about 2019). For the wider study: In roughly half of the longitudinally sequenced T-LGLL patients, canonical activating STAT3 mutations were detected. Over half of the T-LGLL patients were given one or more immunosuppressive therapy regimens, and 40% of the treated patients had a hematologic response. Patients with T-cell large granular lymphocyte leukemia underwent serial deep sequencing of TCRbeta CDR3 and STAT3 to reconstruct clonal hierarchy and dynamics. From an initial cohort of 200 or so LGL patients, 15 to 20 representative T-LGLL cases were chosen for longitudinal sequencing of TCRbeta and STAT3. As controls within the study, two patients with natural killer LGL leukemia were also sequenced longitudinally. For each patient, sequencing was performed at an average of around 4 time points, with a range of 2 to 8 samplings. The paper as a whole reports these results and caveats: The linking of therapy response to changes in TCR clonal burden was complicated by variable intervals between samplings and differing treatment regimens. The burden of the dominant TCR clone was higher than the STAT3 mutant burden in several patients, which suggests that the STAT3 mutation arose secondarily inside a clone that had already expanded. All T-LGLL patients had at least one immunodominant TCRbeta clonotype, and roughly half had multiple immunodominant subclonotypes. Because codominant clonotypes persisted in some patients, a small but highly pathogenic clone may have been missed. TCR clonotype switching after therapy was seen in about 35% of the 18 patients, with all newly emerging clones being STAT3 wild type. Because no samples were available when a clone first appeared, clonal expansion had to be inferred from samplings taken at other points.

TCRbeta libraries were sequenced on an Illumina MiSeq, averaging about 38,000 productive templates per sample. TCRbeta CDR3 libraries were generated with the immunoSEQ assay using multiplex PCR amplification. The study's own analysis went as follows. Repertoire diversity was computed as previously defined, with values near 0 indicating extremely monoclonal samples. The source is immuneACCESS, and TCRdb retained only in-frame sequences with V and J called. Part of the clones is not carried over; for the studies checked, unresolved V genes explain less than half of this, and the remainder is unexplained. V, J and clone size were drawn from that table, and D and trimming were deduced from the DNA. Here the sample has about 9,700 clones; roughly 87% occur a single time. About 27% of the sample belongs to the ten largest clones. The same DNA, extracted from blood mononuclear cells, served for both the TCR sequencing and the STAT3 sequencing.

Via the germline V gene (reference sequence), CDR1 is MNHEY and CDR2 SMNVEV. The CDR3 runs 14 amino acids, cysteine and phenylalanine included. Left in the record is the CDR3 DNA by itself, 42 bases read in frame from the first base. Relative to germline, V is 8 bases shorter and J is 8 bases shorter, with 18 bases between their ends. The chain is made from TRBV27 and TRBJ1-4; a tentative D call is TRBD1 (5 bases match). Sequenced: peripheral blood mononuclear cells. This receptor was taken from a man aged 55 to 69 with T-cell large granular lymphocyte leukemia. Some clones in this sample may be carry-over from other donors' samples. The age is the age at diagnosis. The DNA sequence is given as TGTGCCAGCGCGGTCGGGGGAGTAGAGGAAAAACTGTTTTTT. This is translated as CASAVGGVEEKLFF.